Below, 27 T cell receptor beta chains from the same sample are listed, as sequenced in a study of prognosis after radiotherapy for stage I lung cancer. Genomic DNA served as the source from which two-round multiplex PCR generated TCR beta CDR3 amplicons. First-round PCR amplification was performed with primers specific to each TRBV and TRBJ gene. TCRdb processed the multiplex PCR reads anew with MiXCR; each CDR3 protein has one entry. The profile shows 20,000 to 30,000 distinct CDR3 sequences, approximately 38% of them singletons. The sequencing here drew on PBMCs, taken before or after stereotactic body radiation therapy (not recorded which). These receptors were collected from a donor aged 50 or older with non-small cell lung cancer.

The CDR3 region is CASSEGEEPQHF. CDR3 in DNA: TGTGCCAGCAGTGAAGGTGAAGAGCCCCAGCATTTT. The V and J genes are TRBV2 and TRBJ1-5; D gene unclear. The V end was cut by 1 base, the J end by 8 bases, with 6 bases between. The CDR3 consists of 12 residues. Germline CDR1 reads SNHLY; CDR2 reads FYNNEI.

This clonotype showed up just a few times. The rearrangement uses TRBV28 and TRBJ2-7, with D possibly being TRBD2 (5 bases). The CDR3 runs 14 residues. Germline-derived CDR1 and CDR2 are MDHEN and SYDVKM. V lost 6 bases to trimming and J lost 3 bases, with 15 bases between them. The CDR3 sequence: CASSALDLNYEQYF. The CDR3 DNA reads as TGTGCCAGCAGCGCCCTGGACTTAAACTACGAGCAGTACTTC.

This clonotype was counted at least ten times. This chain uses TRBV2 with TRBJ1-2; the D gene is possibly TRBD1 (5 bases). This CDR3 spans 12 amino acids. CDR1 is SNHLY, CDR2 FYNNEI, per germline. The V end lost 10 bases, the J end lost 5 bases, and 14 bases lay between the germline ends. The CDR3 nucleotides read TGTGCCACCGCCGGGACTTCATATGGCTACACCTTC. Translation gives CATAGTSYGYTF.

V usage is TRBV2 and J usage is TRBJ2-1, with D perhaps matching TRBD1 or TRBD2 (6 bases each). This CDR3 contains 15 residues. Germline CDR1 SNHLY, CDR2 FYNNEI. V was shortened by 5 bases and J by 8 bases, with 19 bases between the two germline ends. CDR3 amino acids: CASSLEGERSDEQFF. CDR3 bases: TGTGCCAGCAGTCTGGAGGGGGAGAGGTCCGATGAGCAGTTCTTC. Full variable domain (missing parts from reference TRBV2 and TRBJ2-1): EPEVTQTPSHQVTQMGQEVILRCVPISNHLYFYWYRQILGQKVEFLVSFYNNEISEKSEIFDDQFSVERPDGSNFTLKIRSTKLEDSAMYFCASSLEGERSDEQFFGPGTRLTVL.

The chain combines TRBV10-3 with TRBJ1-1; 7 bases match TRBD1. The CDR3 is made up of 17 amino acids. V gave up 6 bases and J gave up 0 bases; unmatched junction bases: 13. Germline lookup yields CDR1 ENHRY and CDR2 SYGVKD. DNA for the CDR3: TGTGCCATCAGCCCCGGACAGGCGGAGGGAGTGAACACTGAAGCTTTCTTT. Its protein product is CAISPGQAEGVNTEAFF.

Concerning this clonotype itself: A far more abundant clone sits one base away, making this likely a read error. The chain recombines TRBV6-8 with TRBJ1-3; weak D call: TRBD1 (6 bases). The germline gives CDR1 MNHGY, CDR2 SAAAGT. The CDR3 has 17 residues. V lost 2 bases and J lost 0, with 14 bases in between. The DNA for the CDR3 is TGTGCCAGCAGTTACCCAGGGGTTCAGAGCTCTGGAAACACCATATATTTT. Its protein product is CASSYPGVQSSGNTIYF.

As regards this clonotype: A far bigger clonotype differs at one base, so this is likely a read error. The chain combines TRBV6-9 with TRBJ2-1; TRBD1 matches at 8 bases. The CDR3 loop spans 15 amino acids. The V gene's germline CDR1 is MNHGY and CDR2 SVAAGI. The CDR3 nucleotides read TGTGCCAGCAGTTACTCGGAGGACAGGGTCGATGAGCACTTCTTC. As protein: CASSYSEDRVDEHFF.

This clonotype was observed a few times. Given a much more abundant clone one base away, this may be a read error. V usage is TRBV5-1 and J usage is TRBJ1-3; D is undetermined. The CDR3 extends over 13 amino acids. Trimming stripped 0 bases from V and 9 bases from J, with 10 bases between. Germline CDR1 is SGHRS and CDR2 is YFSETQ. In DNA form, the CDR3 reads TGCGCCAGCAGCTTGGTGCCCAGAGGCACCATATATTTT. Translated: CASSLVPRGTIYF.

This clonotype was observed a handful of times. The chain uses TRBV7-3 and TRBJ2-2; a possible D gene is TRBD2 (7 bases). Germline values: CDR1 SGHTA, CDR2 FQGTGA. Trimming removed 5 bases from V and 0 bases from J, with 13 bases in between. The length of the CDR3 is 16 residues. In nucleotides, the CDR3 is TGTGCCAGCAGCCCGTCGGGGGGCGCGAACACCGGGGAGCTGTTTTTT. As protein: CASSPSGGANTGELFF.

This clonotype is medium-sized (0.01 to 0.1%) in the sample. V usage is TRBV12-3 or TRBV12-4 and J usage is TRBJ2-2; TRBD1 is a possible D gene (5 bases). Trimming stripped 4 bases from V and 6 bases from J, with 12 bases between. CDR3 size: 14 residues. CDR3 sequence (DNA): TGTGCCAGCAGTTCGAGAAAGGGGCCCGGGGAGCTGTTTTTT. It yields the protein CASSSRKGPGELFF.

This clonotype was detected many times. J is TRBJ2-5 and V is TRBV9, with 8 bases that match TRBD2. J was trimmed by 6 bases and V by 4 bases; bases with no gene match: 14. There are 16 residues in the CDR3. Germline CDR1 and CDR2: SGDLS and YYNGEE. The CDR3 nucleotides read TGTGCCAGCAGCCCCGGAGCGGGAGTCTCCGGTAAGACCCAGTACTTC. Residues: CASSPGAGVSGKTQYF.

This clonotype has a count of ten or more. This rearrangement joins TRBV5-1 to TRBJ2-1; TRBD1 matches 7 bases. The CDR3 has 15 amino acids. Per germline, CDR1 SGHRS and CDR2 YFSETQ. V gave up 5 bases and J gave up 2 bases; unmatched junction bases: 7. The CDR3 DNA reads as TGCGCCAGCAGTTGGGACAGATTGACCTACAATGAGCAGTTCTTC. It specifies CASSWDRLTYNEQFF. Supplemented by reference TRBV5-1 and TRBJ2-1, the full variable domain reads KAGVTQTPRYLIKTRGQQVTLSCSPISGHRSVSWYQQTPGQGLQFLFEYFSETQRNKGNFPGRFSGRQFSNSRSEMNVSTLELGDSALYLCASSWDRLTYNEQFFGPGTRLTVL.

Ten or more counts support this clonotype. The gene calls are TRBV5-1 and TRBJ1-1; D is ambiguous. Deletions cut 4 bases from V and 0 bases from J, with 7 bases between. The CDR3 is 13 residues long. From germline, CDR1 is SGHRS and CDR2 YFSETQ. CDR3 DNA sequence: TGCGCCAGCAGCGCGGAATTGAACACTGAAGCTTTCTTT. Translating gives CASSAELNTEAFF.

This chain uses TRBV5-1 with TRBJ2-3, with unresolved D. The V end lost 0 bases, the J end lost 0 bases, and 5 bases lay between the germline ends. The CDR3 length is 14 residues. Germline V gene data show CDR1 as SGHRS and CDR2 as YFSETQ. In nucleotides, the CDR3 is TGCGCCAGCAGCTTGGGTCAGAGCACAGATACGCAGTATTTT. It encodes CASSLGQSTDTQYF.

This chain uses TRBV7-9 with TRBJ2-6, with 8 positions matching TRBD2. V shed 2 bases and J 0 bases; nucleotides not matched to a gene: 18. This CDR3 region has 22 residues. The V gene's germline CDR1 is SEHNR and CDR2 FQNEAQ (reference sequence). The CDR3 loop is CASSLMAVITGTRSSGANVLTF. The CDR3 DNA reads TGTGCCAGCAGCTTAATGGCTGTTATAACCGGGACTAGGTCCTCTGGGGCCAACGTCCTGACTTTC. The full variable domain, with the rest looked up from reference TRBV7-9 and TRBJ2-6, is DTGVSQNPRHKITKRGQNVTFRCDPISEHNRLYWYRQTLGQGPEFLTYFQNEAQLEKSRLLSDRFSAERPKGSFSTLEIQRTEQGDSAMYLCASSLMAVITGTRSSGANVLTFGAGSRLTVL.

Here the CDR3 reads CASSQAGTGTYEQYF. In nucleotides, the CDR3 is TGTGCCAGCAGCCAAGCCGGGACAGGGACCTACGAGCAGTACTTC. The chain recombines TRBV3-1 with TRBJ2-7; 9 bases line up with TRBD1. Trimming cost V 1 base and J 2 bases; bases outside gene matches: 3. The CDR3 runs to 15 residues. In germline, CDR1 is LGHDT, CDR2 YNNKEL (reference sequence).

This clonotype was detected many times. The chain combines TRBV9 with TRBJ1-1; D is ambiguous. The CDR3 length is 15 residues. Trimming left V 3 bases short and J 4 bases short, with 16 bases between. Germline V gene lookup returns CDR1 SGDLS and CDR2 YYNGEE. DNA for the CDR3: TGTGCCAGCAGCGCCTCTCCCAGCCGGAGCACTGAAGCTTTCTTT. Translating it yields CASSASPSRSTEAFF.

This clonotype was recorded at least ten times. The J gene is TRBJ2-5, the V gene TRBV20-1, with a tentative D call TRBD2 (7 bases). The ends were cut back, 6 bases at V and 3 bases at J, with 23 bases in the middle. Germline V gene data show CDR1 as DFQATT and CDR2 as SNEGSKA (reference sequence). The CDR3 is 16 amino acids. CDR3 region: CSATDMGGRGKETQYF. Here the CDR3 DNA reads TGCAGTGCCACAGACATGGGGGGGAGGGGGAAAGAGACCCAGTACTTC.

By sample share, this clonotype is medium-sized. This CDR3 is CSARDLTGQLSSYGYTF. In nucleotides, the CDR3 is TGCAGTGCTAGAGATTTGACAGGTCAACTTTCATCGTATGGCTACACCTTC. The chain links TRBV20-1 to TRBJ1-2; tentatively, D is TRBD1 (6 bases). Trimming took 0 bases from V and 5 from J, leaving 22 bases between them. This CDR3 spans 17 amino acids. The germline V gene has CDR1 DFQATT and CDR2 SNEGSKA (reference sequence).

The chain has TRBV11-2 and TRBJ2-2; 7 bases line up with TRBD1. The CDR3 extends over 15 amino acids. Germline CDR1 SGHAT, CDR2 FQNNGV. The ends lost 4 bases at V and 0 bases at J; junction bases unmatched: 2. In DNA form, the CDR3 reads TGTGCCAGCAGCTCCGGGACAGCGAACACCGGGGAGCTGTTTTTT. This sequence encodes CASSSGTANTGELFF.

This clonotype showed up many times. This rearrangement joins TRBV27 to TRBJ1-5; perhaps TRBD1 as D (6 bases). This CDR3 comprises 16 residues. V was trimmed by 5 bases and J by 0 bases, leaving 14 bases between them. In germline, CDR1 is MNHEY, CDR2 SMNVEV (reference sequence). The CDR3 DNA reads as TGTGCCAGCAGTCCAAGGGGGGGAGATAGCAATCAGCCCCAGCATTTT. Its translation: CASSPRGGDSNQPQHF.

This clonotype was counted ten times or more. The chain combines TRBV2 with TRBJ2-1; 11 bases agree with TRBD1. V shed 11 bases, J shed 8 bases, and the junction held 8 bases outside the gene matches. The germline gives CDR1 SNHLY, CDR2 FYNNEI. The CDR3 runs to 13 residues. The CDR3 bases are TGTGCCTCCAGGGGACAGGGGGTCGATGAGCAGTTCTTC. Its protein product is CASRGQGVDEQFF.

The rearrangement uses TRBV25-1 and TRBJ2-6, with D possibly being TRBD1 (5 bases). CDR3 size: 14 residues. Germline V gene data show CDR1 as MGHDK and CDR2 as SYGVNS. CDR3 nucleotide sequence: TGTGAAGGCAGTGACAGCCCTGGGGCCAACGTCCTGACTTTC. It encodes CEGSDSPGANVLTF.

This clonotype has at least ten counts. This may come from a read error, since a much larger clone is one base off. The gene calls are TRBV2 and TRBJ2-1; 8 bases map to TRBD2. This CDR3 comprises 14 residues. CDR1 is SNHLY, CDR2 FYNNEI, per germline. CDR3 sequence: CASTSGRATNEQSF. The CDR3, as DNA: TGTGCCAGCACAAGCGGGAGAGCGACGAATGAGCAGTCCTTC.

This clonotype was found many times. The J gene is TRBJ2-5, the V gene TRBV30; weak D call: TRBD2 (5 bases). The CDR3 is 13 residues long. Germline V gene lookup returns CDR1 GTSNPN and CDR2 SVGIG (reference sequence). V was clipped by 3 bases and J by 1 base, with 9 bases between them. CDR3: CAWRTGSQETQYF. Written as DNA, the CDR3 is TGTGCCTGGAGGACGGGGTCCCAAGAGACCCAGTACTTC.

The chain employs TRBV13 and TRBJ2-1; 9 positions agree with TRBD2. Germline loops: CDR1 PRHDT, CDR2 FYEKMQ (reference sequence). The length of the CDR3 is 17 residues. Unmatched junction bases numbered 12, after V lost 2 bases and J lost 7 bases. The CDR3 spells CASSLRGGRASGNEQFF. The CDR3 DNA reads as TGTGCCAGCAGCTTAAGGGGCGGGAGGGCCTCCGGGAATGAGCAGTTCTTC.

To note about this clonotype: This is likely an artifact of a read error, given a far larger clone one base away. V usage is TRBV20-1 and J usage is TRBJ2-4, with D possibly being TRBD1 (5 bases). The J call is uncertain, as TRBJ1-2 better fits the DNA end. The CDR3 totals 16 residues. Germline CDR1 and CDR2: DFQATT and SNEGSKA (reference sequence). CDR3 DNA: TGCAGTGCTAGAGACGGCATGGCAGGGTCGGATATGGGCTACACCTTC. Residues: CSARDGMAGSDMGYTF.